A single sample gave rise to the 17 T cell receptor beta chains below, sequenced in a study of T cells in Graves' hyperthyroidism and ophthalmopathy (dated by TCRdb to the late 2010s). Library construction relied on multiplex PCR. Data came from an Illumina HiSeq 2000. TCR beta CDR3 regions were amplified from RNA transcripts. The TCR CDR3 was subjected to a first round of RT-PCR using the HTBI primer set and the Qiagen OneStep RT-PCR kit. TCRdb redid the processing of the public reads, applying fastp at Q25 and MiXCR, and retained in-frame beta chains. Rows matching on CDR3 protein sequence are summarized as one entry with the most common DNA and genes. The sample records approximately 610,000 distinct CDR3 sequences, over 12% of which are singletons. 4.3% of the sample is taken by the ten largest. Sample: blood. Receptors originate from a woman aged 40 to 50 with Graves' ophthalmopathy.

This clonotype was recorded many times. The CDR3 bases are TGTGCCAGCAGTGAAGTGGGGACAGGGAAGAACACTGAAGCTTTCTTT. This encodes CASSEVGTGKNTEAFF. The rearrangement uses TRBV2 and TRBJ1-1; 9 nucleotides line up with TRBD1. CDR1 SNHLY and CDR2 FYNNEI come from the germline V gene. The CDR3 covers 16 residues. V shed 1 base, J shed 1 base, and the junction held 4 bases outside the gene matches.

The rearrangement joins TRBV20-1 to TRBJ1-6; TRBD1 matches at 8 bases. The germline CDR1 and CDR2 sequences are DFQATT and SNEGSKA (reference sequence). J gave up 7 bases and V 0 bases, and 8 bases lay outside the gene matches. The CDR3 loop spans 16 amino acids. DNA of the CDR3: TGCAGTGCTAGAGATTCAAAACAGGGGGTCAATTCACCCCTCCACTTT. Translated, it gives CSARDSKQGVNSPLHF.

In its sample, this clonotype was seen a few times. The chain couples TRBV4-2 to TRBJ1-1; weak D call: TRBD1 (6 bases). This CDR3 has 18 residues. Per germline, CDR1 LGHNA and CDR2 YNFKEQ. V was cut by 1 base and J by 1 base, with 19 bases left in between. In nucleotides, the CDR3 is TGTGCCAGCAGCCAAGGTATGGGGGGGCTAGGAAGGAACACTGAAGCTTTCTTT. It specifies CASSQGMGGLGRNTEAFF.

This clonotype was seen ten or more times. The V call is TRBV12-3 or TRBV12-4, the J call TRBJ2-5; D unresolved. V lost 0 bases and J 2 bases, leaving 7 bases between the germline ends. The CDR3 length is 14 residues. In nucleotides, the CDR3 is TGTGCCAGCAGTTTAGCGGGAAGACAAGAGACCCAGTACTTC. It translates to CASSLAGRQETQYF.

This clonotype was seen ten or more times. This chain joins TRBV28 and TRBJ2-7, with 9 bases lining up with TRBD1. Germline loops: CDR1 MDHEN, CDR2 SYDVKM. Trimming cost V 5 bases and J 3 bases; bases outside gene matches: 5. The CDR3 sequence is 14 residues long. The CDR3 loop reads CASSLAGQGYEQYF. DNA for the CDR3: TGTGCCAGCAGTCTTGCGGGACAGGGCTACGAGCAGTACTTC.

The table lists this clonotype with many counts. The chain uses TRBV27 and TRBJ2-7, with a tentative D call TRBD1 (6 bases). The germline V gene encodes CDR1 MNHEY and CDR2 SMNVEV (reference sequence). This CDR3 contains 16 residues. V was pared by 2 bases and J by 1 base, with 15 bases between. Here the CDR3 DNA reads TGTGCCAGCAGTTTAACCCCCCAGGGGCCTTCCTACGAGCAGTACTTC. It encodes CASSLTPQGPSYEQYF.

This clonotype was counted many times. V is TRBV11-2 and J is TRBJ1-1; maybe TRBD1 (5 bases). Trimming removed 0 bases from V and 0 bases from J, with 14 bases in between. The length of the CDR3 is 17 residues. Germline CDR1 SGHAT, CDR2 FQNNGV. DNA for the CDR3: TGTGCCAGCAGCTTAGACCAAGGAGGGGTCATGAACACTGAAGCTTTCTTT. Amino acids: CASSLDQGGVMNTEAFF.

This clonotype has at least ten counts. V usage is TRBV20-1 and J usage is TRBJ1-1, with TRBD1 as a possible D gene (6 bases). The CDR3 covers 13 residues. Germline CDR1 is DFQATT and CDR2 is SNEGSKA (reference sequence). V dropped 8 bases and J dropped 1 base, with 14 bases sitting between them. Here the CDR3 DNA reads TGCAGTCTTTACAGGGTAGGGAACACTGAAGCTTTCTTT. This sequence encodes CSLYRVGNTEAFF.

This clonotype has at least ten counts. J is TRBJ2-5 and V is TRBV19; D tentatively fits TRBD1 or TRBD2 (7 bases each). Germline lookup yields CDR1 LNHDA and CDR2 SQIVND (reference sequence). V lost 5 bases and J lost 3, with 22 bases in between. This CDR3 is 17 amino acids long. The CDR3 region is CASSLTGSTGGKETQYF. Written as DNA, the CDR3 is TGTGCCAGTAGTTTGACAGGGTCCACGGGGGGAAAAGAGACCCAGTACTTC.

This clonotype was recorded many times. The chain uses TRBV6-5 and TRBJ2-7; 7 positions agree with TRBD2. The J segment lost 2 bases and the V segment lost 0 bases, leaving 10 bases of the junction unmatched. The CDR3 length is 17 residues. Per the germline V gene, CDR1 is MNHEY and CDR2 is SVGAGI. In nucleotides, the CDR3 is TGTGCCAGCAGTTACTCGGGTCTAGCGGTGCCCCCCTACGAGCAGTACTTC. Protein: CASSYSGLAVPPYEQYF.

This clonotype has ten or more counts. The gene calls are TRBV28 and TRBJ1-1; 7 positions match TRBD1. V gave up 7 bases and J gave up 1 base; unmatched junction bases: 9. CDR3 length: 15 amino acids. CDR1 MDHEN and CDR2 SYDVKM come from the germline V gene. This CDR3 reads CASTPPTGWNTEAFF. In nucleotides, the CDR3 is TGTGCCAGCACCCCTCCGACAGGGTGGAACACTGAAGCTTTCTTT. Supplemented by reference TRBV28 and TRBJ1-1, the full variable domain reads DVKVTQSSRYLVKRTGEKVFLECVQDMDHENMFWYRQDPGLGLRLIYFSYDVKMKEKGDIPEGYSVSREKKERFSLILESASTNQTSMYLCASTPPTGWNTEAFFGQGTRLTVV.

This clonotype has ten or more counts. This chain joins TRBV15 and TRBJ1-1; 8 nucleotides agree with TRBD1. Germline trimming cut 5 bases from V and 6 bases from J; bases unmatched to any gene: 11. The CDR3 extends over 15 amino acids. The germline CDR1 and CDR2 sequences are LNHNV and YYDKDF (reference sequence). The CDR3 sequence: CATSRRQGRESEAFF. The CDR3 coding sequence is TGTGCCACCAGCCGTCGACAGGGGAGGGAGTCTGAAGCTTTCTTT.

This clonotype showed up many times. For the CDR3, the DNA is TGTGCCAGCAGCCCAATTCCCCAGGGAAGTGAGGAGCAGTACTTC. As protein: CASSPIPQGSEEQYF. J is TRBJ2-7 and V is TRBV12-3 or TRBV12-4; D may be TRBD1 (5 bases). CDR3 length equals 15 residues. V shed 6 bases and J shed 7 bases, with 22 bases lying between them.

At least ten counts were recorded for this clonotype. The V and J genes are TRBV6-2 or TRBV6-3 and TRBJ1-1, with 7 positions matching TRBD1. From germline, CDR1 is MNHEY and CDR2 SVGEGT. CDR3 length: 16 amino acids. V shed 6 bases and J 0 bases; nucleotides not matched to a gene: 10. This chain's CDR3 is CASSRQGIIMNTEAFF. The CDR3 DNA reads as TGTGCCAGCAGCCGACAGGGAATAATCATGAACACTGAAGCTTTCTTT.

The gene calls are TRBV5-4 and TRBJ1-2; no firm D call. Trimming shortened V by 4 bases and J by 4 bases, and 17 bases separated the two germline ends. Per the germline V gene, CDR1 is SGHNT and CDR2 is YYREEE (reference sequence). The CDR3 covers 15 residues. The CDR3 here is CASSPAVPKGYGYTF. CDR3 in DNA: TGTGCCAGCAGCCCCGCCGTCCCGAAGGGCTATGGCTACACCTTC.

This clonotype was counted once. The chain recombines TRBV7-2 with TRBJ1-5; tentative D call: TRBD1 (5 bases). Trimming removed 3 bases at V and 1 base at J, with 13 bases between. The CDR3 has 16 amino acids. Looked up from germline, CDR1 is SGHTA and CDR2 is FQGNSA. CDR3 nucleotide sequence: TGTGCCAGCAGCTTGAAGGGGTTTCAGAGCAATCAGCCCCAGCATTTT. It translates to CASSLKGFQSNQPQHF.

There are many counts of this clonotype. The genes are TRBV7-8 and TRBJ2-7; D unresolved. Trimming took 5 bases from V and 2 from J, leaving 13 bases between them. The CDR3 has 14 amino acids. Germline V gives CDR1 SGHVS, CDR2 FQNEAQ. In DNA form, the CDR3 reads TGTGCCAGCAGCCTCAACGACCCTACCTACGAGCAGTACTTC. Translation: CASSLNDPTYEQYF. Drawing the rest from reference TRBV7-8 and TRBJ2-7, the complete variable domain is GAGVSQSPRYKVAKRGQDVALRCDPISGHVSLFWYQQALGQGPEFLTYFQNEAQLDKSGLPSDRFFAERPEGSVSTLKIQRTQQEDSAVYLCASSLNDPTYEQYFGPGTRLTVT.